This T cell receptor (beta chain) was documented in a study of kidney transplant recipient with SARS-CoV-2 infection. This clonotype was picked up many times. TCRdb itself ran the reads through MiXCR, one entry per CDR3 protein. Altogether 200,000 to 300,000 distinct CDR3 sequences are present, 29% being singletons, with the ten largest covering roughly 7.3%. This CDR3 contains 17 residues. Trimming removed 5 bases at V and 4 bases at J, with 23 bases between. The chain carries TRBV7-1 and TRBJ1-2, with D unresolved. Being an ORF, TRBV7-1 has a function that is uncertain. Material: a blood sample, obtained at baseline and on roughly day 120 from a kidney transplant recipient. This clonotype was sampled from a young adult male patient who had COVID-19 and was a kidney transplant recipient. These T cells may partly come from the graft donor. The CDR3 loop is CASSMITHEGKTYGYTF. CDR3 DNA: TGTGCCAGCAGCATGATAACTCACGAGGGAAAGACCTATGGCTACACCTTC.